This T cell receptor (beta chain) was identified during a study of blood T cell repertoires in COVID-19. Study-level information: COVID-19 samples from acute and convalescent phases originated in the United States, Italy and Spain. T cells, B-cell-depleted T cells, or PBMCs provided the cDNA or gDNA that served as material.

Deletions cut 4 bases from V and 2 bases from J, with 15 bases between. CDR3 size: 14 residues. The germline CDR1 and CDR2 sequences are SQVTM and ANQGSEA. Per the study methods: Amplifying reference gene primers gave estimates of nucleated cell counts. The assay was immunoSEQ multiplex PCR, and TCRdb's table has in-frame clones only and misses some. The DNA was the basis for D and trimming; V, J and clone size are from that table. The sample holds over 200,000 clones; over 80% are singletons and the top ten take about 5%. This sequence was found in a human donor in a cohort sampled during active COVID-19. Sequenced material: peripheral blood. The chain links TRBV29-1 to TRBJ2-7, with D possibly TRBD1 on 6 matching bases. Here the CDR3 reads CSVVPDRAPYEQYF. CDR3 in DNA: TGCAGCGTTGTCCCGGACAGAGCTCCCTACGAGCAGTACTTC.